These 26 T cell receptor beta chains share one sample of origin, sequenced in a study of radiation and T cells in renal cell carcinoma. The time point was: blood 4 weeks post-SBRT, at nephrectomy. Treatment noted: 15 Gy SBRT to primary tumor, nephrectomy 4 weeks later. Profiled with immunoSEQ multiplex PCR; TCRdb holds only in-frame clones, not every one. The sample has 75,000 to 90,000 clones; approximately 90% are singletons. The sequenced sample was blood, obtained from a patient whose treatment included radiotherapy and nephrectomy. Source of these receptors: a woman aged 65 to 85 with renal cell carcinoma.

Here the CDR3 reads CASSRGQGEEQYF. The CDR3 DNA sequence: TGTGCCAGTAGTCGGGGACAGGGAGAAGAGCAGTACTTC. V gene TRBV19 combines with J gene TRBJ2-7, with 9 bases fitting TRBD1. The length of the CDR3 is 13 residues. V gave up 5 bases and J gave up 7 bases; unmatched junction bases: 6. CDR1 is LNHDA and CDR2 is SQIVND in the germline V gene (reference sequence).

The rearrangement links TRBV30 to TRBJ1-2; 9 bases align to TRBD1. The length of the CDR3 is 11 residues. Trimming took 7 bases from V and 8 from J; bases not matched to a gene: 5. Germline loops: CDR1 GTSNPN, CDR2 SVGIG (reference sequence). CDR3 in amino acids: CASTGGGGYTF. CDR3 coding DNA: TGTGCCTCCACAGGGGGCGGGGGCTACACCTTC.

CDR3 DNA: TGTGCCAGCAGCCGACCCCGGTACGAGCAGTACTTC. This gives the protein CASSRPRYEQYF. The chain recombines TRBV7-2 with TRBJ2-7; D gene ambiguous. Germline CDR1 SGHTA, CDR2 FQGNSA. The CDR3 length is 12 residues. The germline V and J ends were trimmed by 5 bases and 4 bases, with 9 bases remaining between them. Filled out from reference TRBV7-2 and TRBJ2-7, the complete variable domain reads GAGVSQSPSNKVTEKGKDVELRCDPISGHTALYWYRQSLGQGLEFLIYFQGNSAPDKSGLPSDRFSAERTGGSVSTLTIQRTQQEDSAVYLCASSRPRYEQYFGPGTRLTVT.

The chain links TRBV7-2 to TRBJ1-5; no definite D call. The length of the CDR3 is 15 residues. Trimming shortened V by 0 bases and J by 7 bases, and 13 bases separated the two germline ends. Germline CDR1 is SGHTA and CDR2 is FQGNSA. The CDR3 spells CASSLAAQSDQPQHF. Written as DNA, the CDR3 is TGTGCCAGCAGCTTAGCGGCCCAAAGTGACCAGCCCCAGCATTTT. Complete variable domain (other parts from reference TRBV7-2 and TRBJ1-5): GAGVSQSPSNKVTEKGKDVELRCDPISGHTALYWYRQSLGQGLEFLIYFQGNSAPDKSGLPSDRFSAERTGGSVSTLTIQRTQQEDSAVYLCASSLAAQSDQPQHFGDGTRLSIL.

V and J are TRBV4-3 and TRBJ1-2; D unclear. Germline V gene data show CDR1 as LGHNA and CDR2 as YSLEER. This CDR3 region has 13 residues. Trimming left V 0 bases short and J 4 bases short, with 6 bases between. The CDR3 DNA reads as TGCGCCAGCAGCCAAGATCAAGGCTATGGCTACACCTTC. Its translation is CASSQDQGYGYTF.

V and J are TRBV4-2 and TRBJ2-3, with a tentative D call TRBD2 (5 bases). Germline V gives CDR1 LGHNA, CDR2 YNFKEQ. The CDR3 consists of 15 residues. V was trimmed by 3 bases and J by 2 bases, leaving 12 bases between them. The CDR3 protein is CASSHDEGVTDTQYF. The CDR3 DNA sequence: TGTGCCAGCAGCCATGACGAGGGCGTCACAGATACGCAGTATTTT.

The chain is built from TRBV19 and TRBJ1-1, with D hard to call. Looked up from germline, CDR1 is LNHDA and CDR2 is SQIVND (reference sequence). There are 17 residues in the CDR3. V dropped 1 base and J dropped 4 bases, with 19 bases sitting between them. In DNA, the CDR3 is TGTGCCAGTAGTATAGCGAGGACCGGGAAAAAGGGCACTGAAGCTTTCTTT. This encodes CASSIARTGKKGTEAFF.

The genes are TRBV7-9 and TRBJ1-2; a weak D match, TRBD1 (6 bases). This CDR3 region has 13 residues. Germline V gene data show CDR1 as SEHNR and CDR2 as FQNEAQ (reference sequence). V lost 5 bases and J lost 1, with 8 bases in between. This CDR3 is CASSRDNNYGYTF. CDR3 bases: TGTGCCAGCAGCCGGGACAATAACTATGGCTACACCTTC.

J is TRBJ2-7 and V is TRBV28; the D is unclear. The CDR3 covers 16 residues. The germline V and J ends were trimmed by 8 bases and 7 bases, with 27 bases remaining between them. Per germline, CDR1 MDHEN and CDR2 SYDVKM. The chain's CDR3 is CASARSAVPRVGEQYF. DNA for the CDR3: TGTGCCAGCGCTCGATCGGCGGTACCACGGGTGGGGGAGCAGTACTTC. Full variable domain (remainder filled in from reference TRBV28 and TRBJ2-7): DVKVTQSSRYLVKRTGEKVFLECVQDMDHENMFWYRQDPGLGLRLIYFSYDVKMKEKGDIPEGYSVSREKKERFSLILESASTNQTSMYLCASARSAVPRVGEQYFGPGTRLTVT.

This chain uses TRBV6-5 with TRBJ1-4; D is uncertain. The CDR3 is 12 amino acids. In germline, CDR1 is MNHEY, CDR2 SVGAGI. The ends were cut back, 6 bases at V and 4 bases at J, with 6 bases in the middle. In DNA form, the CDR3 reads TGTGCCAGCAGGGGAGATAATGAAAAACTGTTTTTT. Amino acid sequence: CASRGDNEKLFF.

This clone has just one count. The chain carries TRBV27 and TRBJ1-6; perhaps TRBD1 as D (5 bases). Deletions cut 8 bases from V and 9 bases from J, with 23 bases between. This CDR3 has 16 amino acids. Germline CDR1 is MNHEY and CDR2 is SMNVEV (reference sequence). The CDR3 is CASGVAGGGIGSPLHF. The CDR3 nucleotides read TGTGCCAGCGGGGTAGCTGGGGGGGGTATCGGTTCACCCCTCCACTTT.

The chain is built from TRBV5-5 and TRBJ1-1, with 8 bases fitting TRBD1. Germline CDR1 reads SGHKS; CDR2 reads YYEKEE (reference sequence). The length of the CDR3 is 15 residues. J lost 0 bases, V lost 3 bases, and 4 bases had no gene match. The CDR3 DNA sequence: TGTGCCAGCAGCTCTCAGGGGGCGATGAACACTGAAGCTTTCTTT. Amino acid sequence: CASSSQGAMNTEAFF.

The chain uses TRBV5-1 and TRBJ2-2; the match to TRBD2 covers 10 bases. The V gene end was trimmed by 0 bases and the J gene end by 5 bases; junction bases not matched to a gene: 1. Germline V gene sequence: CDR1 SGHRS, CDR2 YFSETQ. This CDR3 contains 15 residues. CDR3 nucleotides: TGCGCCAGCAGCTTGGAACTAGCGGGGACCGGGGAGCTGTTTTTT. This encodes CASSLELAGTGELFF.

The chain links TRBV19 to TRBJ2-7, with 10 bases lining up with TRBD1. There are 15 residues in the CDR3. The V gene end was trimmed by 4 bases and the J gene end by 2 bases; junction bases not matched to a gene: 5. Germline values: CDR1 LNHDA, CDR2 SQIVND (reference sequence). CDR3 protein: CASSRPGQGTYEQYF. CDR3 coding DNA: TGTGCCAGTAGTAGGCCGGGACAGGGGACCTACGAGCAGTACTTC.

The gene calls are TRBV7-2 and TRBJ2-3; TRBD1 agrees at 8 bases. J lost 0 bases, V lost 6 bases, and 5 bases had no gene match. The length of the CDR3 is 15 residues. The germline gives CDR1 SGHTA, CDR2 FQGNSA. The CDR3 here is CASSRDRLSTDTQYF. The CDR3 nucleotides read TGTGCCAGCAGTCGGGACAGGCTGAGCACAGATACGCAGTATTTT.

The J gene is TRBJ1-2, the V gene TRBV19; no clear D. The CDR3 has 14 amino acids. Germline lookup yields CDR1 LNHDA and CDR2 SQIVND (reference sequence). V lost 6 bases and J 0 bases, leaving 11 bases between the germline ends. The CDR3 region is CASSTETANYGYTF. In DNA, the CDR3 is TGTGCCAGTAGCACCGAAACAGCTAACTATGGCTACACCTTC.

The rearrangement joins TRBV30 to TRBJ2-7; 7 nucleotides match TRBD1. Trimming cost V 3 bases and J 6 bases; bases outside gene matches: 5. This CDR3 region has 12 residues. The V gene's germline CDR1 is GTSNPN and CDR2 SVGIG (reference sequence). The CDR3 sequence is CAWSANRGEQYF. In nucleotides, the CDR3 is TGTGCCTGGAGCGCTAACAGGGGCGAGCAGTACTTC.

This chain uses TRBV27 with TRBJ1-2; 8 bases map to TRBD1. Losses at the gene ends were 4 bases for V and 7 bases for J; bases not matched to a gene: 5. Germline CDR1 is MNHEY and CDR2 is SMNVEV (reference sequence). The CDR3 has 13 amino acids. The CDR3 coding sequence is TGTGCCAGCAGTTCTACAGGGGGAAGTGGCTACACCTTC. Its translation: CASSSTGGSGYTF.

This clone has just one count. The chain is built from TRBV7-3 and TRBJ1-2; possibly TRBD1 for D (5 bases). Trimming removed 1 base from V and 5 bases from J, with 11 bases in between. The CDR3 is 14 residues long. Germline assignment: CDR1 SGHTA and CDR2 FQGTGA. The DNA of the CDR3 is TGTGCCAGCAGCTTAAGCGTCAGGGAGTATGGCTACACCTTC. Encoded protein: CASSLSVREYGYTF.

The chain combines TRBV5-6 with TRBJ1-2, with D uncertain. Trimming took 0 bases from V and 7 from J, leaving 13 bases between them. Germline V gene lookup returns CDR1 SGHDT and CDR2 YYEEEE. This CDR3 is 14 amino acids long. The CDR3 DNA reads TGTGCCAGCAGCTTGGGCAGGCTCCCCCGTGGCTACACCTTC. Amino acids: CASSLGRLPRGYTF.

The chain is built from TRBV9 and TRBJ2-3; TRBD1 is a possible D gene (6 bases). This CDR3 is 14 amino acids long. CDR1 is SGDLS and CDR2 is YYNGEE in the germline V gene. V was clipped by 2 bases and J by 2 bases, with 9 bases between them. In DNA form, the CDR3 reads TGTGCCAGCAGCGTCGGACAGATCACAGATACGCAGTATTTT. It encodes CASSVGQITDTQYF.

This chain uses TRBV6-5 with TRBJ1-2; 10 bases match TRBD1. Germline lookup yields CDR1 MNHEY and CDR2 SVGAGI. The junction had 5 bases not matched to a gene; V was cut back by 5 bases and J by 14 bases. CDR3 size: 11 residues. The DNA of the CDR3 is TGTGCCAGCAGTCAGGGACAGGGGACAACCTTC. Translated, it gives CASSQGQGTTF.

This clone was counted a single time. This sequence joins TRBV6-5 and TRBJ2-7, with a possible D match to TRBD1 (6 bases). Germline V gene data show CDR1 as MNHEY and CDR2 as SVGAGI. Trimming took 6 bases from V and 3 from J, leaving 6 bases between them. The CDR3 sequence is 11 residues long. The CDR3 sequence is CASRQGYEQYF. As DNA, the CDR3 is TGTGCCAGCAGACAGGGCTACGAGCAGTACTTC.

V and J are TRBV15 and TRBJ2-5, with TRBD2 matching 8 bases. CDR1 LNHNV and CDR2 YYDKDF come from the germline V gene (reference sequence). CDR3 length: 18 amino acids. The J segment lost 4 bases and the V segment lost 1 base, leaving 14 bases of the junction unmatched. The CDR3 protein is CATSRGDSGASWGETQYF. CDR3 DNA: TGTGCCACCAGCAGAGGGGATAGCGGGGCAAGTTGGGGAGAGACCCAGTACTTC.

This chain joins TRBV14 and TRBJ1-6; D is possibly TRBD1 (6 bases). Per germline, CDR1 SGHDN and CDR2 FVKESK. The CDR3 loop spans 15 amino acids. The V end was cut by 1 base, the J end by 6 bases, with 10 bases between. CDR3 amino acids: CASSQGGGLNSPLHF. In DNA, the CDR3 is TGTGCCAGCAGCCAAGGAGGGGGTCTTAATTCACCCCTCCACTTT.

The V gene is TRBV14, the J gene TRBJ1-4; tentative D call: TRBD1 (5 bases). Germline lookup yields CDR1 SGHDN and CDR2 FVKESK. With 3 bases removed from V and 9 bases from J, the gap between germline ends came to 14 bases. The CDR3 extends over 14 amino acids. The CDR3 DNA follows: TGTGCCAGCAGCCAGGCAGGGTCTATGAAAAAACTGTTTTTT. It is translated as CASSQAGSMKKLFF.